Below are 3 T cell receptor beta chains sequenced from a single sample in a study of blood T cell repertoires in COVID-19. TCRdb's copy holds only in-frame clones and misses some; the assay was immunoSEQ multiplex PCR. The sample yields hundreds of thousands of clones, over 75% seen once. Input material: PBMCs or T cells enriched from blood (not recorded which). All receptors derive from a man aged 25-45 years who had recovered from COVID-19.

The chain couples TRBV19 to TRBJ2-7; TRBD2 agrees at 13 bases. Germline CDR1 LNHDA, CDR2 SQIVND (reference sequence). This CDR3 region has 16 residues. The junction had 9 bases not matched to a gene; V was cut back by 5 bases and J by 5 bases. CDR3 residues: CASSVPGLAGPHEQYF. CDR3 nucleotides: TGTGCCAGTAGTGTCCCGGGACTAGCGGGACCCCACGAGCAGTACTTC.

The chain links TRBV7-9 to TRBJ1-2; the D gene is possibly TRBD1 (5 bases). The V end was cut by 1 base, the J end by 7 bases, with 19 bases between. This CDR3 contains 16 residues. Germline V gene lookup returns CDR1 SEHNR and CDR2 FQNEAQ (reference sequence). The CDR3 DNA reads TGTGCCAGCAGCTTAGTTGCGGCAGGACAATCGGGTGGCTACACCTTC. This translates into CASSLVAAGQSGGYTF.

V usage is TRBV5-5 and J usage is TRBJ2-1; 11 nucleotides line up with TRBD2. Germline CDR1 reads SGHKS; CDR2 reads YYEKEE (reference sequence). J lost 7 bases, V lost 3 bases, and 6 bases had no gene match. CDR3 size: 15 residues. CDR3 DNA: TGTGCCAGCAGCTACACTAGCGGGGGCTGGAATGAGCAGTTCTTC. This gives the protein CASSYTSGGWNEQFF.